This T cell receptor (beta chain) was sequenced during a study of T cell repertoires in cytomegalovirus infection. This clonotype was seen only a few times. Its specificity is unknown. V lost 4 bases, J lost 0 bases, and 9 bases lay in between. The CDR3 is made up of 14 amino acids. Looked up from germline, CDR1 is SEHNR and CDR2 is FQNEAQ (reference sequence). Using its own MiXCR run on the reads, TCRdb lists one record per CDR3 protein. Seen here are about 71,000 distinct CDR3 sequences, about 20% observed once, and the top ten hold approximately 68%. V is TRBV7-9 and J is TRBJ1-1; D remains unclear. Sequencing used CD8+ T cells from cultured PBMCs, obtained from culture after CMV antigen stimulation. The TCR was taken from a human donor in good health (CMV status not recorded). Some clones in this sample may be carry-over from other donors' samples. The CDR3 is CASSSQSLNTEAFF. The CDR3 region has the DNA TGTGCCAGCAGCTCACAGAGTCTGAACACTGAAGCTTTCTTT.